These 22 T cell receptor beta chains were all obtained from the same sample, sequenced in a study of shared clonotypes between healthy human individuals. Produced via immunoSEQ multiplex PCR; TCRdb's table is partial and in-frame only. In the table there are roughly 2 million clones, nearly 97% of which are singletons. Sequencing was carried out using naive CD4+ T cells sorted from blood. The subset is: CD45RA+ positively selected. Receptors originate from a man younger than 35 in good health.

The V gene is TRBV27, the J gene TRBJ2-7, with D possibly matching TRBD2 (5 bases). V lost 6 bases, J lost 0 bases, and 12 bases lay in between. The CDR3 loop spans 14 amino acids. The V gene's germline CDR1 is MNHEY and CDR2 SMNVEV (reference sequence). The CDR3 DNA sequence: TGTGCCAGCAGCTTTCGGGGAAACTCCTACGAGCAGTACTTC. This translates into CASSFRGNSYEQYF.

This clone was observed a single time. The same CDR3 is also encoded by other DNA sequences in this sample. V is TRBV30 and J is TRBJ2-3; D ambiguous. Trimming stripped 4 bases from V and 0 bases from J, with 5 bases between. CDR1 is GTSNPN and CDR2 is SVGIG in the germline V gene (reference sequence). This CDR3 contains 12 residues. CDR3 nucleotide sequence: TGTGCCTGGACTGCTAGCACAGATACGCAGTATTTT. This gives the protein CAWTASTDTQYF.

The V call is TRBV7-3, the J call TRBJ2-2; D is ambiguous. The CDR3 has 14 amino acids. V was clipped by 5 bases and J by 2 bases, with 9 bases between them. The germline CDR1 and CDR2 sequences are SGHTA and FQGTGA. Here the CDR3 reads CASSPASNTGELFF. Written as DNA, the CDR3 is TGTGCCAGCAGCCCAGCTTCTAACACCGGGGAGCTGTTTTTT.

Concerning this clone itself: The same CDR3 can be traced to other DNA sequences in this sample. This chain uses TRBV18 with TRBJ1-4; D is undetermined. Trimming pared 3 bases from V and 3 bases from J, leaving 8 bases between. Germline CDR1 is KGHSH and CDR2 is LQKENI. This CDR3 region has 14 residues. The CDR3: CASSPIGSNEKLFF. The CDR3 DNA sequence: TGTGCCAGCTCACCGATTGGGTCTAATGAAAAACTGTTTTTT.

This clone was seen a single time. This sequence joins TRBV6-1 and TRBJ2-6; 7 bases are a match to TRBD2. V trimming: 4 bases; J trimming: 0 bases; junction bases outside the gene matches: 9. Germline V gene data show CDR1 as MNHNS and CDR2 as SASEGT. This CDR3 comprises 18 residues. The CDR3 nucleotides are TGTGCCAGCAGTGGAGGATCGGGAGGTCACTCTGGGGCCAACGTCCTGACTTTC. The encoded protein is CASSGGSGGHSGANVLTF.

The rearrangement uses TRBV15 and TRBJ2-7; 8 bases align to TRBD1. The CDR3 is made up of 18 amino acids. The germline V gene encodes CDR1 LNHNV and CDR2 YYDKDF (reference sequence). The J segment lost 0 bases and the V segment lost 0 bases, leaving 10 bases of the junction unmatched. The CDR3: CATSRDAWGQESSYEQYF. In DNA, the CDR3 is TGTGCCACCAGCAGAGATGCCTGGGGACAGGAGAGCTCCTACGAGCAGTACTTC.

A single count supports this clone. V and J are TRBV30 and TRBJ2-7, with TRBD1 as a possible D gene (6 bases). The germline CDR1 and CDR2 sequences are GTSNPN and SVGIG (reference sequence). The CDR3 runs to 17 residues. V was pared by 4 bases and J by 0 bases, with 22 bases between. CDR3 sequence reads: CAWTSRPFGTTSYEQYF. For the CDR3, the DNA is TGTGCCTGGACCTCGAGGCCTTTCGGGACAACCTCCTACGAGCAGTACTTC.

The rearrangement joins TRBV5-1 to TRBJ2-3; 7 bases line up with TRBD2. The CDR3 runs to 15 residues. Germline V CDR1 and CDR2: SGHRS, YFSETQ. Trimming cost V 4 bases and J 2 bases; bases outside gene matches: 7. CDR3 bases: TGCGCCAGCAGCGAGTTGCGGGGGACCACAGATACGCAGTATTTT. It specifies CASSELRGTTDTQYF.

This clone appeared once. This chain links TRBV30 with TRBJ2-2, with 7 bases aligning to TRBD2. CDR3 length equals 14 residues. Germline trimming cut 5 bases from V and 5 bases from J; bases unmatched to any gene: 8. CDR1 GTSNPN and CDR2 SVGIG come from the germline V gene (reference sequence). In nucleotides, the CDR3 is TGTGCCTGGCGGCGGGCGGGAGTTACCGGGGAGCTGTTTTTT. Amino acid sequence: CAWRRAGVTGELFF.

The rearrangement joins TRBV4-1 to TRBJ2-1; tentative D call: TRBD1 (6 bases). The V end was cut by 0 bases, the J end by 4 bases, with 13 bases between. The germline V gene has CDR1 MGHRA and CDR2 YSYEKL. The CDR3 consists of 16 residues. The CDR3 loop is CASSQDFGQRYNEQFF. The DNA for the CDR3 is TGCGCCAGCAGCCAAGACTTCGGACAGAGATACAATGAGCAGTTCTTC.

The CDR3 DNA is TGTGCCTGGAGCCGCGGGCCGCGGGGGGACGAGCAGTACTTC. This encodes CAWSRGPRGDEQYF. The V gene is TRBV30, the J gene TRBJ2-7; TRBD2 aligns across 8 bases. The V gene end was trimmed by 3 bases and the J gene end by 5 bases; junction bases not matched to a gene: 9. Germline V gives CDR1 GTSNPN, CDR2 SVGIG (reference sequence). The CDR3 spans 14 residues.

In its sample, this clone was seen once. V and J are TRBV5-5 and TRBJ2-3, with 8 bases identical to TRBD2. The V segment lost 1 base and the J segment 2 bases; nucleotides outside the gene matches: 3. The CDR3 loop spans 15 amino acids. Germline V gene data show CDR1 as SGHKS and CDR2 as YYEKEE (reference sequence). CDR3 DNA sequence: TGTGCCAGCAGCTTGCAAGCGGGGGCCACAGATACGCAGTATTTT. It yields the protein CASSLQAGATDTQYF.

The CDR3 DNA is TGTGCCAGTCAGAGGGCAGATACGCAGTATTTT. Translated, it gives CASQRADTQYF. The chain has TRBV6-5 and TRBJ2-3, with a tentative D call TRBD2 (5 bases). This CDR3 is built from 11 residues. CDR1 is MNHEY, CDR2 SVGAGI, per germline. Trimming stripped 9 bases from V and 4 bases from J, with 8 bases between.

A remark on this clone: The sample holds other DNA sequences that translate to the same CDR3. V gene TRBV20-1 combines with J gene TRBJ1-1; D unclear. The CDR3 runs to 11 residues. Germline V gene data show CDR1 as DFQATT and CDR2 as SNEGSKA (reference sequence). Deletions cut 5 bases from V and 2 bases from J, with 6 bases between. CDR3 loop: CSAGRNTEAFF. Written as DNA, the CDR3 is TGCAGTGCTGGCAGAAACACTGAAGCTTTCTTT.

This clone has only one observation. V and J are TRBV5-6 and TRBJ1-5; no reliable D call. The CDR3 covers 15 residues. Trimming removed 2 bases from V and 7 bases from J, with 16 bases in between. From germline, CDR1 is SGHDT and CDR2 YYEEEE. CDR3 in amino acids: CASSLGGRIRQPQHF. As DNA, the CDR3 is TGTGCCAGCAGCTTAGGCGGGCGGATCCGGCAGCCCCAGCATTTT. Looking up the rest from reference TRBV5-6 and TRBJ1-5 gives the full variable domain: DAGVTQSPTHLIKTRGQQVTLRCSPKSGHDTVSWYQQALGQGPQFIFQYYEEEERQRGNFPDRFSGHQFPNYSSELNVNALLLGDSALYLCASSLGGRIRQPQHFGDGTRLSIL.

This clone appeared once. The chain links TRBV5-4 to TRBJ2-7; D call uncertain. Germline CDR1 SGHNT, CDR2 YYREEE (reference sequence). The CDR3 totals 13 residues. Trimming cost V 2 bases and J 3 bases, with 9 bases left between them. The CDR3 spells CASSFYSGYEQYF. The CDR3 DNA follows: TGTGCCAGCAGCTTTTATTCAGGCTACGAGCAGTACTTC.

The chain uses TRBV6-5 and TRBJ1-4; D possibly corresponds to TRBD1 (5 bases). In germline, CDR1 is MNHEY, CDR2 SVGAGI. V was trimmed by 0 bases and J by 0 bases, leaving 8 bases between them. The CDR3 is 16 residues long. The CDR3 loop is CASSYSGTPTNEKLFF. CDR3 nucleotide sequence: TGTGCCAGCAGTTACTCCGGGACCCCAACTAATGAAAAACTGTTTTTT.

The chain joins TRBV28 to TRBJ2-7; TRBD1 or TRBD2 may be the D gene (7 bases each). With 10 bases removed from V and 5 bases from J, the gap between germline ends came to 15 bases. CDR1 is MDHEN, CDR2 SYDVKM, per germline. The CDR3 contains 12 residues. The CDR3 bases are TGTGCCATTCAGGGGGGGGTCGACGAGCAGTACTTC. This translates into CAIQGGVDEQYF.

This chain connects TRBV5-1 to TRBJ2-5; D uncertain. Trimming pared 0 bases from V and 1 base from J, leaving 10 bases between. In germline, CDR1 is SGHRS, CDR2 YFSETQ. The length of the CDR3 is 15 residues. This CDR3 is CASSLAAGRQETQYF. The DNA for the CDR3 is TGCGCCAGCAGCTTGGCGGCAGGTCGCCAAGAGACCCAGTACTTC.

The V and J genes are TRBV7-2 and TRBJ1-6; no clear D gene. Germline V gene data show CDR1 as SGHTA and CDR2 as FQGNSA. V was shortened by 4 bases and J by 3 bases, with 7 bases between the two germline ends. This CDR3 region has 14 residues. This chain's CDR3 is CASSSDLYNSPLHF. The CDR3 DNA reads TGTGCCAGCAGCTCGGACCTCTATAATTCACCCCTCCACTTT.

Points on this clone: The junction differs from germline at one of its ends, possibly a read error. V gene TRBV6-6 combines with J gene TRBJ1-1, with 8 bases identical to TRBD1. Germline CDR1 MNHNY, CDR2 SVGAGI (reference sequence). The CDR3 runs to 15 residues. CDR3 coding DNA: TGTGCCAGCAGTCACTCGGACAGGGCGAACACTGAAGCTTTCTTT. It yields the protein CASSHSDRANTEAFF.

The rearrangement joins TRBV19 to TRBJ2-3; D may be TRBD2 (5 bases). Germline CDR1 LNHDA, CDR2 SQIVND (reference sequence). The CDR3 is 15 residues long. Deletions cut 5 bases from V and 2 bases from J, with 14 bases between. The CDR3 spells CASSGAVLLTDTQYF. As DNA, the CDR3 is TGTGCCAGTAGTGGAGCGGTACTACTCACAGATACGCAGTATTTT. Full variable domain (missing parts from reference TRBV19 and TRBJ2-3): DGGITQSPKYLFRKEGQNVTLSCEQNLNHDAMYWYRQDPGQGLRLIYYSQIVNDFQKGDIAEGYSVSREKKESFPLTVTSAQKNPTAFYLCASSGAVLLTDTQYFGPGTRLTVL.